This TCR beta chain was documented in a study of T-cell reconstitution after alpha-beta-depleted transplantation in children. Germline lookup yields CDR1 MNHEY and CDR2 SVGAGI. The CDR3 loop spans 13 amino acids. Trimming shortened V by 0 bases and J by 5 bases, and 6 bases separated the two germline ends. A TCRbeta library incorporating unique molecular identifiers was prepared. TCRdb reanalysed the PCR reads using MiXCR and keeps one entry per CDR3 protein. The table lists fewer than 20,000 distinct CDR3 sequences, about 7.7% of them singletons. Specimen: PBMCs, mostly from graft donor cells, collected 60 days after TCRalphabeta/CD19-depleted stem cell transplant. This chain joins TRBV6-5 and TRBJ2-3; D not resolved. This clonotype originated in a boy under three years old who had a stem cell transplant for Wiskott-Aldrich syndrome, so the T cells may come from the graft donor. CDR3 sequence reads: CASSYSMKDTQYF. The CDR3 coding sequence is TGTGCCAGCAGTTACTCGATGAAAGATACGCAGTATTTT.